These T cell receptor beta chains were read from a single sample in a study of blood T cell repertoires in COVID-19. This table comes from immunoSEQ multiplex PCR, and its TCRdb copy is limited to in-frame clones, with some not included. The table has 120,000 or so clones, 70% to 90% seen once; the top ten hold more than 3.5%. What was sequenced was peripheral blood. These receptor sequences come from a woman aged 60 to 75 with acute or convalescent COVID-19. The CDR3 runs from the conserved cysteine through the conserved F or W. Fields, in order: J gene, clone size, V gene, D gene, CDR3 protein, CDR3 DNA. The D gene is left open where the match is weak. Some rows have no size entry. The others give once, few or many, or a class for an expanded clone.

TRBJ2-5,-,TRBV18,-,CASSPKRETQYF,TGTGCCAGCTCACCTAAACGGGAGACCCAGTACTTC
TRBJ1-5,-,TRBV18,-,CASSPRGGAEQPQHF,TGTGCCAGCTCACCCCGGGGAGGGGCGGAACAGCCCCAGCATTTT
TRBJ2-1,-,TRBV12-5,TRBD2,CASGLSGIGTSYEQFF,TGTGCTAGTGGTTTGTCCGGTATAGGGACTAGTTATGAGCAGTTCTTC
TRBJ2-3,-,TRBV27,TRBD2,CASTPLLAEVTDTQYF,TGTGCCAGCACCCCGCTCCTAGCGGAGGTCACAGATACGCAGTATTTT
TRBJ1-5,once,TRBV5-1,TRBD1,CASSWDSPDQPQHF,TGCGCCAGCAGCTGGGACAGTCCCGATCAGCCCCAGCATTTT
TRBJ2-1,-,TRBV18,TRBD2,CASSLSGGSDNEQFF,TGTGCCAGCTCCCTCTCGGGGGGGTCCGACAATGAGCAGTTCTTC
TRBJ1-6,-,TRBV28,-,CASSPSGGDGSPLHF,TGTGCCAGCAGCCCTTCGGGGGGGGACGGTTCACCCCTCCACTTT
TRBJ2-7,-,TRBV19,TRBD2,CASTPSGRTSGSSYEQYF,TGTGCCAGTACCCCTAGCGGGAGGACCTCCGGAAGCTCCTACGAGCAGTACTTC
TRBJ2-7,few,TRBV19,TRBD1,CASSTAGGYEQYF,TGTGCCAGTAGTACGGCAGGGGGCTACGAGCAGTACTTC
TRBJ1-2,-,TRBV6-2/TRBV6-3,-,CASSPGQIYGYTF,TGTGCCAGCAGTCCCGGACAGATCTATGGCTACACCTTC
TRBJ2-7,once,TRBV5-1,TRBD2,CASSLNLAGAGEQYF,TGCGCCAGCAGCTTGAATCTAGCGGGAGCGGGGGAGCAGTACTTC
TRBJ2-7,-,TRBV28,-,CASSSPSREGDYEQYF,TGTGCCAGCAGTTCCCCTTCGAGGGAGGGGGACTACGAGCAGTACTTC
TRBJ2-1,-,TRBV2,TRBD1,CASSPQPGQKNNEQFF,TGTGCCAGCAGTCCCCAGCCGGGACAGAAAAACAATGAGCAGTTCTTC
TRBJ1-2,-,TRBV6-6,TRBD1,CASSRTGANYGYTF,TGTGCCAGCAGCCGGACAGGAGCTAACTATGGCTACACCTTC
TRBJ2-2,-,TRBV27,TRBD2,CASICGAGDYTGELFF,TGTGCCAGCATTTGTGGAGCGGGAGACTACACCGGGGAGCTGTTTTTT
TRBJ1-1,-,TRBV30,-,CAWSLGQRNTEAFF,TGTGCCTGGAGTCTTGGACAGCGGAACACTGAAGCTTTCTTT
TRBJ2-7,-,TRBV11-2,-,CASSLDLVFSYEQYF,TGTGCCAGCAGCTTAGATCTAGTTTTCTCCTACGAGCAGTACTTC
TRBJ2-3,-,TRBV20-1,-,CSASPGNTDTQYF,TGCAGTGCTAGTCCCGGGAACACAGATACGCAGTATTTT
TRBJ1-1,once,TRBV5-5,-,CASIRGTEAFF,TGTGCCAGTATCAGGGGCACTGAAGCTTTCTTT
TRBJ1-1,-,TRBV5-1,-,CASSLNGGMNTEAFF,TGCGCCAGCAGCTTGAATGGAGGCATGAACACTGAAGCTTTCTTT
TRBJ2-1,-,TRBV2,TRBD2,CASSRRGGAGNEQFF,TGTGCCAGCAGTCGTCGGGGGGGAGCGGGCAATGAGCAGTTCTTC
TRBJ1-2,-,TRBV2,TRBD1,CASNRDRNYGYTF,TGTGCCAGCAACCGGGACAGGAACTATGGCTACACCTTC
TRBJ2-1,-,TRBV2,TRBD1,CASSRQGSYNEQFF,TGTGCCAGCAGCCGACAGGGGTCCTACAATGAGCAGTTCTTC
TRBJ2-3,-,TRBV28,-,CASSFALGGTQYF,TGTGCCAGCAGTTTCGCACTAGGGGGTACGCAGTATTTT
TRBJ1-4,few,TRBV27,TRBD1,CASSSGQGLLLGEKLFF,TGTGCCAGCAGTTCTGGACAGGGACTACTACTGGGTGAAAAACTGTTTTTT
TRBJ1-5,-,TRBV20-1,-,CSASPRQGPSNQPQHF,TGCAGTGCTAGTCCTCGGCAGGGGCCTAGCAATCAGCCCCAGCATTTT
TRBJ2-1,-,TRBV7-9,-,CASSLGAGEQFF,TGTGCCAGCAGCTTAGGAGCAGGCGAGCAGTTCTTC
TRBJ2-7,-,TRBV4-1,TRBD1,CASSHGTGVGEQYF,TGCGCCAGCAGCCACGGGACAGGGGTTGGCGAGCAGTACTTC
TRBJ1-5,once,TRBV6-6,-,CASSFYPDQPQHF,TGTGCCAGCAGTTTCTACCCCGATCAGCCCCAGCATTTT
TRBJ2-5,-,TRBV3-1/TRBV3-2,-,CASSPYQETQYF,TGTGCCAGCAGCCCGTACCAAGAGACCCAGTACTTC
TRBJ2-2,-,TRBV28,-,CASSWGRGANTGELFF,TGTGCCAGCAGCTGGGGGAGGGGGGCGAACACCGGGGAGCTGTTTTTT
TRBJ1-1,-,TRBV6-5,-,CASDETGYAFF,TGTGCCAGCGACGAGACAGGTTATGCTTTCTTT
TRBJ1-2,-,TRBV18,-,CASSGAGDFYGYTF,TGTGCCAGCTCCGGAGCGGGGGACTTCTATGGCTACACCTTC
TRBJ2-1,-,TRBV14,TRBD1,CASSLRQGFDEQFF,TGTGCCAGCAGCCTCCGACAGGGGTTTGATGAGCAGTTCTTC
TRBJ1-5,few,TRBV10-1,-,CASPSRGLRLASNQPQHF,TGCGCCAGCCCTTCGCGGGGTCTGCGGTTAGCGTCCAATCAGCCCCAGCATTTT
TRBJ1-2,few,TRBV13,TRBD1,CASSLGRGQNGYTF,TGTGCCAGCAGCTTAGGCAGGGGGCAAAATGGCTACACCTTC
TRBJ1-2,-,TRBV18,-,CASSPSIEANYGYTF,TGTGCCAGCTCACCGTCGATCGAGGCTAACTATGGCTACACCTTC
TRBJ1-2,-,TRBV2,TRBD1,CASNMDREQYGYTF,TGTGCCAGCAATATGGACAGGGAGCAGTATGGCTACACCTTC
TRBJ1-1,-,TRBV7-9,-,CASSFQGTLNTEAFF,TGTGCCAGCAGCTTTCAGGGAACTTTGAACACTGAAGCTTTCTTT
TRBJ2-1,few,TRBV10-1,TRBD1,CASSEFRGKDEQFF,TGCGCCAGCAGTGAGTTCAGGGGGAAAGATGAGCAGTTCTTC
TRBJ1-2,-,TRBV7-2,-,CASSSQGMGNYGYTF,TGTGCCAGCAGCTCTCAGGGGATGGGCAACTATGGCTACACCTTC
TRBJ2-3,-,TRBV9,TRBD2,CASSPGLALDTQYF,TGTGCCAGCAGCCCGGGACTAGCGCTAGATACGCAGTATTTT
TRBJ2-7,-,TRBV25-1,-,CASSGGTDFFYEQYF,TGTGCCAGCAGTGGGGGAACGGACTTCTTCTACGAGCAGTACTTC
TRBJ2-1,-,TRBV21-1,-,CASSKDLTSDYSYNEQFF,TGTGCCAGCAGCAAAGACCTGACTAGCGATTATTCCTACAATGAGCAGTTCTTC
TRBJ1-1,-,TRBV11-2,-,CASSFMGGGEAFF,TGTGCCAGCAGCTTTATGGGCGGAGGTGAAGCTTTCTTT
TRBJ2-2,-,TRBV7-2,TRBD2,CASPKREVSGELFF,TGTGCCAGCCCTAAGCGGGAGGTCTCCGGGGAGCTGTTTTTT
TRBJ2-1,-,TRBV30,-,CAWSDTANEQFF,TGTGCCTGGAGTGATACAGCCAATGAGCAGTTCTTC
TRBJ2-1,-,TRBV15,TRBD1,CATRSTGTGYNNEQFF,TGTGCCACCCGATCAACCGGGACAGGGTATAACAATGAGCAGTTCTTC
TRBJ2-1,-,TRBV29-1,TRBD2,CSVYLAGGYNEQFF,TGCAGCGTTTATCTAGCGGGAGGATACAATGAGCAGTTCTTC
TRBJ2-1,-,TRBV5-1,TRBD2,CASSTGLAGGPPNNEQFF,TGCGCCAGCAGCACCGGACTAGCGGGAGGGCCCCCTAACAATGAGCAGTTCTTC
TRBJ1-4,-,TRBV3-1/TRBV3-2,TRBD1,CASSQRGTAGGKLFF,TGTGCCAGCAGCCAACGCGGGACAGCAGGCGGGAAACTGTTTTTT
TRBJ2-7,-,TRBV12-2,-,CASRLLLAGGYYEQYF,TGTGCAAGTCGCTTACTCCTAGCGGGAGGGTACTACGAGCAGTACTTC
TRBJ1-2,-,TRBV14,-,CASSQGNRDHGYTF,TGTGCCAGCAGCCAAGGTAACAGGGACCATGGCTACACCTTC
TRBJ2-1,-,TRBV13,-,CASSKLGINEQFF,TGTGCCAGCAGCAAGCTAGGAATCAATGAGCAGTTCTTC
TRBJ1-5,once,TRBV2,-,CASRPSRKGPQHF,TGTGCCAGCAGGCCGAGCAGGAAAGGGCCCCAGCATTTT
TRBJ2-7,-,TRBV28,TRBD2,CASSFTSGPIEQYF,TGTGCCAGCAGTTTTACTAGCGGGCCGATCGAGCAGTACTTC